The rows below give T cell receptor beta chains drawn from one sample of a study of blood T cells in healthy people across ages. TCRdb reprocessed the 5' RACE reads via MiXCR and lists one record per CDR3 protein. The repertoire has around 710,000 distinct CDR3 sequences, 35% to 45% of them found once; the top ten carry 20% to 25%. The source material was blood. The receptor source for this set is a woman in her sixties or seventies in good health. Each CDR3 is given with its conserved first and last residue. The D gene is left open where the match is weak. Clone size appears in some rows only: once, few, many, or a class for an expanded clone.

clone_size j_call d_call v_call cdr3_length cdr3_nt cdr3_aa
NA TRBJ2-5 NA TRBV2 19 TGTGCCAGCAGTGCAGGGGGTCCAAATAGCGGCCATAACCAAGAGGCCCAGTACTTC CASSAGGPNSGHNQEAQYF
NA TRBJ2-4 NA TRBV20-1 15 TGCAGTGCTAGAGTACAGTTCCTAGCCAAAAACATTCAGTACTTC CSARVQFLAKNIQYF
many TRBJ2-7 NA TRBV7-2 14 TGTGCCAGCAGCTTAACGGGGACCTTCGGCGAGCAGTACTTC CASSLTGTFGEQYF
NA TRBJ2-5 TRBD2 TRBV20-1 14 TGCAGCTCCACTAGGACTAGCGGCGCGGCGGCCCAGTACTTC CSSTRTSGAAAQYF
NA TRBJ1-2 NA TRBV10-3 15 TGTGCCAGCAGTCGAGACGAAACGTTTATCTATGGCTACACCTTC CASSRDETFIYGYTF
NA TRBJ1-3 TRBD1 TRBV20-1 14 TGCAGTGCTGTATCACAGGGGGCTGGAAACACCATATATTTT CSAVSQGAGNTIYF
many TRBJ2-7 NA TRBV5-1 12 TGCGCCAGCAGCAGGGACATGTACGAGCAGTACTTC CASSRDMYEQYF
many TRBJ2-7 NA TRBV9 13 TGTGCCAGCAGCCCGAGCGGACCCTACGAGCAGTACTTC CASSPSGPYEQYF
few TRBJ2-1 TRBD2 TRBV29-1 14 TGCAGCGTTCTTTTTTGGACTAGCGGCAATGAGCAGTTCTTC CSVLFWTSGNEQFF
NA TRBJ2-3 TRBD2 TRBV6-2/TRBV6-3 14 TGTGCCAGCAGCCGACTAGCTCTCACAGATACGCAGTATTTT CASSRLALTDTQYF
once TRBJ1-4 NA TRBV30 15 TGTGCCTGGAGTGTATACGGGACAATTAATGAAAAACTGTTTTTT CAWSVYGTINEKLFF
NA TRBJ1-2 NA TRBV30 12 TGTGCCTGCTCCACAGGGAACTATGGCTACACCTTC CACSTGNYGYTF
once TRBJ2-1 NA TRBV7-9 15 TGTGCCAGCAGCGGACACTACGAGTCCTACAACGAGCAGTTCTTC CASSGHYESYNEQFF
NA TRBJ2-2 TRBD2 TRBV11-3 15 TGTGCCAGCAGCTCTTTGACTAGCGTAGACGGGGAGCTGTTTTTT CASSSLTSVDGELFF